Listed below are T cell receptor beta chains from one sample, sequenced in a study of T cell repertoires in cytomegalovirus infection. TCRdb re-derived calls from the reads in MiXCR, one entry per CDR3 protein. The profile shows 450,000 to 600,000 distinct CDR3 sequences, roughly 42% of them singletons. Antigens for these TCRs are unknown. Sequenced material: cultured PBMCs, taken from culture after CMV antigen stimulation. The receptors derive from a human donor in good health (CMV status not recorded). Some clones in this sample may be carry-over from other donors' samples. Both conserved end residues are part of each CDR3. Fields, in order: D gene, V gene, clone size, J gene, CDR3 DNA, CDR3 protein. A D gene is named only where the DNA matches it firmly. A clone size is listed for some rows: how often the clone was seen (once, few, many), or a class if it is expanded.

NA	TRBV7-2	NA	TRBJ2-7	TGTGCCAGCAGCTTAGGAGGGACTGCCTCCTACGAGCAGTACTTC	CASSLGGTASYEQYF
NA	TRBV7-2	NA	TRBJ1-3	TGTGCCAGCAGCTTATGGGGTCAGGGAGGAAACACCATATATTTT	CASSLWGQGGNTIYF
NA	TRBV12-3/TRBV12-4	NA	TRBJ2-7	TGTGCCAGCAGCGGTCACCGAACCCCCTACGAGCAGTACTTC	CASSGHRTPYEQYF
NA	TRBV5-1	NA	TRBJ2-5	TGCGCCAGCAGCGACACTAGCCGAGAGACCCAGTACTTC	CASSDTSRETQYF
NA	TRBV6-5	NA	TRBJ2-1	TGTGCCAGCAGCCCGCCCCGAGCCCCCTACAATGAGCAGTTCTTC	CASSPPRAPYNEQFF
TRBD2	TRBV12-3/TRBV12-4	NA	TRBJ2-3	TGTGCCAGCAGTTATGGCGGGAGGAGCACAGATACGCAGTATTTT	CASSYGGRSTDTQYF
NA	TRBV12-3/TRBV12-4	NA	TRBJ2-1	TGTGCCAGCAGTTTAGATAGGTGGGGCGTGGGGGGGCCAATCAGGAATGAGCAGTTCTTC	CASSLDRWGVGGPIRNEQFF
TRBD2	TRBV7-9	NA	TRBJ2-5	TGTGCCAGCAGCTTATTTGCGGGAGGGCCTCCATTCCAAGAGACCCAGTACTTC	CASSLFAGGPPFQETQYF
NA	TRBV9	few	TRBJ2-1	TGTGCCAGCAGCGTTCACGGGACAGAGCAGTTCTTC	CASSVHGTEQFF
NA	TRBV12-3/TRBV12-4	NA	TRBJ2-5	TGTGCCAGCAGCTCCTATGACAAGCAAGAGACCCAGTACTTC	CASSSYDKQETQYF
NA	TRBV10-3	few	TRBJ2-1	TGTGCCATCAGAGAGACAACGAACAATGAGCAGTTCTTC	CAIRETTNNEQFF
NA	TRBV11-2	once	TRBJ2-7	TGTGCCAGCAGCCGAGAAAGTAGGAGCTCCTACGAGCAGTACTTC	CASSRESRSSYEQYF
NA	TRBV2	NA	TRBJ1-1	TGTGCCAGCAGTGACGGCAGGGGTTCTGAAGCTTTCTTT	CASSDGRGSEAFF
NA	TRBV7-4	NA	TRBJ1-2	TGTGCCAGCAGCTTTTTCCGGAACTATGGCTACACCTTC	CASSFFRNYGYTF
NA	TRBV19	few	TRBJ2-5	TGTGCCAGTAGTATTGCGGGCAGGACTATGGAGACCCAGTACTTC	CASSIAGRTMETQYF
TRBD2	TRBV10-2	NA	TRBJ2-7	TGCGCCAGCAGTCGGGACTACACCTACGAGCAGTACTTC	CASSRDYTYEQYF
NA	TRBV6-6	NA	TRBJ1-2	TGTGCCAACTCGCTGGACCCTAACTATGGCTACACCTTC	CANSLDPNYGYTF
NA	TRBV7-8	many	TRBJ1-1	TGTGCCAGCAGCTCCGCTCTAAACACTGAAGCTTTCTTT	CASSSALNTEAFF
NA	TRBV6-1	NA	TRBJ2-7	TGTGCCACCCACCGGGGAGGATCCTACGAGCAGTACTTC	CATHRGGSYEQYF
TRBD1	TRBV27	NA	TRBJ2-7	TGTGCCAGCAGTTATACAGGGGGCATGAACTACGAGCAGTACTTC	CASSYTGGMNYEQYF
NA	TRBV27	NA	TRBJ2-7	TGTGCCAGCAGTTTACGAAAAGGGGCCCCTAACGAGCAGTACTTC	CASSLRKGAPNEQYF
NA	TRBV7-6	NA	TRBJ2-1	TGTGCCAGCAGCCCCCGGGCGCAGGGTAGCCAGGGTGAGCAGTTCTTC	CASSPRAQGSQGEQFF
NA	TRBV6-5	few	TRBJ1-1	TGTGCCAGCAGTTACGGGACACCGCCTACTGAAGCTTTCTTT	CASSYGTPPTEAFF
NA	TRBV7-2	few	TRBJ2-3	TGTGCCAGCAGCTTACATCCCCCAGATACGCAGTATTTT	CASSLHPPDTQYF
TRBD2	TRBV6-1	NA	TRBJ2-3	TGTGCCAGCAGCCGAGGACTAGCGGGAGCAGCAGATACGCAGTATTTT	CASSRGLAGAADTQYF
TRBD1	TRBV12-3/TRBV12-4	NA	TRBJ1-5	TGTGCCAGCAGTACAGGGGGCACAGGGGATCAGCCCCAGCATTTT	CASSTGGTGDQPQHF
TRBD2	TRBV6-1	few	TRBJ2-7	TGTGCCAGCAGTAGATTAGCGGGGGGGAACTACGAGCAGTACTTC	CASSRLAGGNYEQYF
NA	TRBV7-8	NA	TRBJ2-7	TGTGCCAGCAGCTTACGGGGGCGGGATCCCTACGAGCAGTACTTC	CASSLRGRDPYEQYF
NA	TRBV12-3/TRBV12-4	NA	TRBJ2-5	TGTGCCAGCAGCTGGGACCGAGGGTCGGAGACCCAGTACTTC	CASSWDRGSETQYF